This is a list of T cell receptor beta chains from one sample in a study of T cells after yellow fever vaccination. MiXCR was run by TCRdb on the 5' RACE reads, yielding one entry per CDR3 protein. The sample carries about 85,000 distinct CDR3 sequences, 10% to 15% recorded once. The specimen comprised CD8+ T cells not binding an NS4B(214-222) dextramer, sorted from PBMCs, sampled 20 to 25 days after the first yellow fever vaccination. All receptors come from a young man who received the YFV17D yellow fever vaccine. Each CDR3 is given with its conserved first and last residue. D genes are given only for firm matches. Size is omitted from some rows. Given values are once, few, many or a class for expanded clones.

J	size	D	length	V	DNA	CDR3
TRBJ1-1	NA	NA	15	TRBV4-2	TGTGCCAGCAGCCAATCTCTCGGGGTGTACACTGAAGCTTTCTTT	CASSQSLGVYTEAFF
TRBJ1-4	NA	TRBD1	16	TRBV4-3	TGCGCCAGCAGCCCGGGGACAGGGGGGACTAATGAAAAACTGTTTTTT	CASSPGTGGTNEKLFF
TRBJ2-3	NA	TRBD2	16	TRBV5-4	TGTGCCAGCAGCTCCTTAACTAGCGGGGAGACAGATACGCAGTATTTT	CASSSLTSGETDTQYF
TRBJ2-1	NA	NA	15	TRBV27	TGTGCCAGCGAACCAACAGGGACCCCCTACAATGAGCAGTTCTTC	CASEPTGTPYNEQFF
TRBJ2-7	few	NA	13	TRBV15	TGTGCCACCAGCAGAGGGGTCTTCTACGAGCAGTACTTC	CATSRGVFYEQYF
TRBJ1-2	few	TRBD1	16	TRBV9	TGTGCCAGCAGCGGCCCCTTAGACAGGGATAGCTATGGCTACACCTTC	CASSGPLDRDSYGYTF
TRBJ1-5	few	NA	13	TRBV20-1	TGCAGTGCTCCCGACGGTTTCAATCAGCCCCAGCATTTT	CSAPDGFNQPQHF
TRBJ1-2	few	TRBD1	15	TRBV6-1	TGTGCCAGCAGTCCAGGGGACAGGGGGCTTACTGGCTACACCTTC	CASSPGDRGLTGYTF
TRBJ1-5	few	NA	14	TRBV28	TGTGCCACCCTACGGGGGGTTCGCAATCAGCCCCAGCATTTT	CATLRGVRNQPQHF
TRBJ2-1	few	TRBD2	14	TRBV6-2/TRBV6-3	TGTGCCAGCGAGGGTCGCGGGGGGGCCAATGAGCAGTTCTTC	CASEGRGGANEQFF
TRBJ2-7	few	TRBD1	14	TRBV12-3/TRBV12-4	TGTGCCAGCAGTTCTGGGACAGGGGGCGACGAGCAGTACTTC	CASSSGTGGDEQYF
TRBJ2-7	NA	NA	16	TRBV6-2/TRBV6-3	TGTGCCAGCAGTTCAAGACCCCGAAACTGGGACTACGAGCAGTACTTC	CASSSRPRNWDYEQYF
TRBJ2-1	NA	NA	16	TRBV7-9	TGTGCCAGCAGCTACTTCGTAACAAGCTCCTACAATGAGCAGTTCTTC	CASSYFVTSSYNEQFF
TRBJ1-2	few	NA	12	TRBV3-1	TGTGCCAGCAGCCTTGGAGGTCCCCCCTACACCTTC	CASSLGGPPYTF
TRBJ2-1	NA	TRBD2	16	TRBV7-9	TGTGCCAGCAGCCCCCGGGGGGTCACGGATTACAATGAGCAGTTCTTC	CASSPRGVTDYNEQFF
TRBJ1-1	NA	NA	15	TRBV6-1	TGTGCCAGCAGTGGACGACAGGACCTGAACACTGAAGCTTTCTTT	CASSGRQDLNTEAFF
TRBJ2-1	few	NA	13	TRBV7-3	TGTGCCAGCAGCTTAGGGGCAAGCAATGAGCAGTTCTTC	CASSLGASNEQFF
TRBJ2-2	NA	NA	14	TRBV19	TGTGCCAGTAGCCCCGTTGGGGAGCCCGGGGAGCTGTTTTTT	CASSPVGEPGELFF
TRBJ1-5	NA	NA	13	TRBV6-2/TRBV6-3	TGTGCCAGTGTGAGAAATAGCAATCAGCCCCAGCATTTT	CASVRNSNQPQHF
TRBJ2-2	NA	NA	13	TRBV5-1	TGCGCCAGCAGCTTGACGGGGCTGGGGGAGCTGTTTTTT	CASSLTGLGELFF
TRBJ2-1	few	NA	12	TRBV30	TGTGCCTGGGGTTTAGGGGGAAATGAGCAGTTCTTC	CAWGLGGNEQFF
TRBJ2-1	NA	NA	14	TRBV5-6	TGTGCCAGCAGCTTTTCAGGGGAGGAGAATGAGCAGTTCTTC	CASSFSGEENEQFF
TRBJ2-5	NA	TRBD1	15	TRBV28	TGTGCCAGCAGTTTGGACAGGGGGGGAGGAGAGACCCAGTACTTC	CASSLDRGGGETQYF
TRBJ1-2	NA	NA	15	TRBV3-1	TGTGCCAGCACGATGTTAGGATTAGCTAACTATGGCTACACCTTC	CASTMLGLANYGYTF
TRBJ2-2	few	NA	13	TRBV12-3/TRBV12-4	TGTGCCAGCAGTTTACCAGGGTCCGGGGAGCTGTTTTTT	CASSLPGSGELFF
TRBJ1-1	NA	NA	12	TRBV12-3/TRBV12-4	TGTGCCAGCAGTTTTGAGGACACTGAAGCTTTCTTT	CASSFEDTEAFF
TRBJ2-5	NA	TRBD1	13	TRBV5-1	TGCGCCAGCAGCCCTGGACAGGGAGAGACCCAGTACTTC	CASSPGQGETQYF
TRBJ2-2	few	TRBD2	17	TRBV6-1	TGTGCCAGCAGCCCTGGGACTAGCGGGCGATCCACCGGGGAGCTGTTTTTT	CASSPGTSGRSTGELFF
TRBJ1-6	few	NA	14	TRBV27	TGTGCCAGCAGTTTCCAGGGGCAGGGATCACCCCTCCACTTT	CASSFQGQGSPLHF
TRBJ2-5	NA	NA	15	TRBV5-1	TGCGCCAGCAGCTTGGTGGACAGCAGTTCGGGGGACCAGTACTTC	CASSLVDSSSGDQYF
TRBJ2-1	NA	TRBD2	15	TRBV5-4	TGTGCCAGCAGCCTTAGCGGGGCGTCCTACAATGAGCAGTTCTTC	CASSLSGASYNEQFF
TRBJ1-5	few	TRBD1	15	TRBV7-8	TGTGCCAGCAGCCCAGGGACAGGGGCCAATCAGCCCCAGCATTTT	CASSPGTGANQPQHF
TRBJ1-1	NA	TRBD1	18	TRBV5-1	TGCGCCAGCAGCTTGGCCTTGGGGCAGGGGGAGAGGAACACTGAAGCTTTCTTT	CASSLALGQGERNTEAFF
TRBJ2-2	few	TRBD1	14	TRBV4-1	TGCGCCAGCAGCGCAAAACAGGGGGCCTGGGAGCTGTTTTTT	CASSAKQGAWELFF
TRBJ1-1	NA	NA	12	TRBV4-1	TGCGCCAGCAGCCAACAGAACACTGAAGCTTTCTTT	CASSQQNTEAFF
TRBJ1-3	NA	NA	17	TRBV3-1	TGTGCCAGCAGCCAAGATATCAGCAGGCCCGCTGGAAACACCATATATTTT	CASSQDISRPAGNTIYF
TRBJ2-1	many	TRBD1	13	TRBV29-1	TGCAGCGTTGACGGGACAGGGGTCAATGAGCAGTTCTTC	CSVDGTGVNEQFF
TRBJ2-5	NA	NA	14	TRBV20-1	TGCAGTGCCGATGACAGGACTACCCAAGAGACCCAGTACTTC	CSADDRTTQETQYF
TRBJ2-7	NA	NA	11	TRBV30	TGTGCCTGGGGGGTTAACTACGAGCAGTACTTC	CAWGVNYEQYF
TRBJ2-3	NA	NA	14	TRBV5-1	TGCGCCAGCAGCTTGTGGTCAGACACAGATACGCAGTATTTT	CASSLWSDTDTQYF
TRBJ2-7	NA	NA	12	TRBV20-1	TGCAGTGCTAGAGATCTTGGGAGTGAGCAGTACTTC	CSARDLGSEQYF
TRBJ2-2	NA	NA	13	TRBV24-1	TGTGCCACCAGTGACCAGGGGTCCGGGGAGCTGTTTTTT	CATSDQGSGELFF
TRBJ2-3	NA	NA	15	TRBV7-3	TGTGCCAGCAGCTTAACGACAGGCCACACAGATACGCAGTATTTT	CASSLTTGHTDTQYF
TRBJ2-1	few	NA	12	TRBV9	TGTGCCAGCAGCGTAGGGGACAATGAGCAGTTCTTC	CASSVGDNEQFF
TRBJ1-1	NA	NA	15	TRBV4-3	TGCGCCAGCAGCCAGGGTCGGACGGGGAACACTGAAGCTTTCTTT	CASSQGRTGNTEAFF
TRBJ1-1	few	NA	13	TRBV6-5	TGTGCCAGCGAAAATCAGGGGAACACTGAAGCTTTCTTT	CASENQGNTEAFF
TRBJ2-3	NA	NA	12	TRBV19	TGTGCCAGTACCGAGGGGACAGATACGCAGTATTTT	CASTEGTDTQYF
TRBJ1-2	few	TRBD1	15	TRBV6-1	TGTGCCAGCAGTGCGGACAGGGTAATATTGGGTGGCTACACCTTC	CASSADRVILGGYTF
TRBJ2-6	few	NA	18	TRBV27	TGTGCCAGCAAAGAGGGGGAACTGCCAAGGTCTGGGGCCAACGTCCTGACTTTC	CASKEGELPRSGANVLTF
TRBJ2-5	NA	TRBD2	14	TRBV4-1	TGCGCCAGCAGCCAGCTAGCGGTCAGAGAGACCCAGTACTTC	CASSQLAVRETQYF